Below are 9 T cell receptor beta chains sequenced from a single sample in a study of blood T cell repertoires in COVID-19. TCRdb's copy holds only in-frame clones and misses some; the assay was immunoSEQ multiplex PCR. This table has around 210,000 clones, 65% to 90% appearing once. The sequencing input was peripheral blood. The receptors here all came from a man over 45 with COVID-19, enrolled during active disease.

The V and J genes are TRBV18 and TRBJ2-7; D possibly corresponds to TRBD1 (7 bases). V lost 4 bases and J 5 bases, leaving 18 bases between the germline ends. The germline CDR1 and CDR2 sequences are KGHSH and LQKENI. The CDR3 extends over 15 amino acids. The CDR3 nucleotides are TGTGCCAGCTCACAGACGACAGGGAGGTTCAACGAGCAGTACTTC. Residues: CASSQTTGRFNEQYF.

This clone has a single count. This rearrangement joins TRBV11-3 to TRBJ2-1; the match to TRBD1 covers 7 bases. Germline V gives CDR1 SGHNT, CDR2 YENEEA. The CDR3 length is 14 residues. V was pared by 4 bases and J by 9 bases, with 9 bases of the junction left unmatched. CDR3 coding DNA: TGTGCCAGCAGCTCGGGACAGCCAGGGGGTGAGCAGTTCTTC. Its translation: CASSSGQPGGEQFF.

The chain links TRBV7-9 to TRBJ2-7; 7 nucleotides match TRBD1. V lost 8 bases to trimming and J lost 1 base; unmatched junction nucleotides: 11. CDR3 length equals 15 residues. Per the germline V gene, CDR1 is SEHNR and CDR2 is FQNEAQ (reference sequence). CDR3 loop: CASHPWDSGSYEQYF. The DNA of the CDR3 is TGTGCCAGCCACCCCTGGGACAGCGGTTCCTACGAGCAGTACTTC.

This sequence joins TRBV2 and TRBJ1-4, with TRBD1 matching over 9 bases. The CDR3 extends over 14 amino acids. Per the germline V gene, CDR1 is SNHLY and CDR2 is FYNNEI. The V gene end was trimmed by 8 bases and the J gene end by 4 bases; junction bases not matched to a gene: 5. The CDR3 DNA follows: TGTGCCAGCCTGGGGGACAGGGATAATGAAAAACTGTTTTTT. Amino acid sequence: CASLGDRDNEKLFF.

This rearrangement joins TRBV7-9 to TRBJ2-7, with D possibly TRBD1 on 5 matching bases. Looked up from germline, CDR1 is SEHNR and CDR2 is FQNEAQ (reference sequence). This CDR3 spans 14 amino acids. Trimming removed 2 bases from V and 2 bases from J, with 10 bases in between. CDR3 DNA: TGTGCCAGCAGCTTACCAGGGTCGACCTACGAGCAGTACTTC. Translating it yields CASSLPGSTYEQYF.

The chain employs TRBV6-5 and TRBJ1-1, with TRBD1 as a possible D gene (5 bases). V was trimmed by 2 bases and J by 4 bases, leaving 17 bases between them. The CDR3 runs to 16 residues. The germline gives CDR1 MNHEY, CDR2 SVGAGI. For the CDR3, the DNA is TGTGCCAGCAGTTACGCCATTTCTCGGGGGGGCACTGAAGCTTTCTTT. Translation: CASSYAISRGGTEAFF.

For the CDR3, the DNA is TGTGCCAGCTCCCGGGTCGGTGGGGCGTACTACAATGAGCAGTTCTTC. It is translated as CASSRVGGAYYNEQFF. The rearrangement joins TRBV18 to TRBJ2-1, with D perhaps TRBD1 (5 bases). Deletions cut 6 bases from V and 3 bases from J, with 18 bases between. Germline CDR1 reads KGHSH; CDR2 reads LQKENI. The CDR3 totals 16 residues. Full variable domain (outside the CDR3, taken from reference TRBV18 and TRBJ2-1): NAGVMQNPRHLVRRRGQEARLRCSPMKGHSHVYWYRQLPEEGLKFMVYLQKENIIDESGMPKERFSAEFPKEGPSILRIQQVVRGDSAAYFCASSRVGGAYYNEQFFGPGTRLTVL.

This clone was detected a few times. V and J are TRBV4-1 and TRBJ2-7, with a weak D call TRBD1 (5 bases). V was trimmed by 3 bases and J by 2 bases, leaving 8 bases between them. The germline V gene has CDR1 MGHRA and CDR2 YSYEKL. The CDR3 consists of 13 residues. The CDR3 nucleotides are TGCGCCAGCAGCCAGCAACAGGCCTACGAGCAGTACTTC. This encodes CASSQQQAYEQYF.

The CDR3 reads CASSRESQTQYF. CDR3 in DNA: TGTGCCAGCAGCCGGGAGAGCCAGACCCAGTACTTC. This chain uses TRBV7-9 with TRBJ2-5, with a possible D match to TRBD2 (6 bases). This CDR3 region has 12 residues. The germline gives CDR1 SEHNR, CDR2 FQNEAQ (reference sequence). The V gene lost 5 bases and the J gene lost 6 bases, with 10 bases spanning the gap.